These 24 T cell receptor beta chains share one sample of origin, sequenced in a study of cytomegalovirus exposure and HLA in healthy donors. It was with 60 Vbeta and 13 Jbeta primers that the PCR ran. TCRdb keeps only in-frame clones here, not all; method: immunoSEQ multiplex PCR. Of around 140,000 clones listed, 75% to 90% are singletons. The sample consisted of PBMCs. The receptors were gathered from a woman aged 45-65 years in good health and CMV-seropositive.

V usage is TRBV29-1 and J usage is TRBJ2-5; the D gene is possibly TRBD1 (6 bases). V was pared by 4 bases and J by 5 bases, with 17 bases between. This CDR3 is 14 amino acids long. Germline CDR1 reads SQVTM; CDR2 reads ANQGSEA. CDR3 protein: CSVVRGGRGETQYF. CDR3 nucleotide sequence: TGCAGCGTTGTTAGAGGGGGTCGTGGGGAGACCCAGTACTTC.

The rearrangement links TRBV28 to TRBJ1-2, with TRBD1 matching 9 bases. Germline CDR1 reads MDHEN; CDR2 reads SYDVKM. Trimming removed 6 bases from V and 11 bases from J; junction bases left unmatched: 10. The CDR3 has 13 amino acids. This chain's CDR3 is CASSSGQGPQYTF. The CDR3 nucleotides are TGTGCCAGCAGCTCGGGACAGGGCCCACAATACACCTTC.

The rearrangement uses TRBV5-4 and TRBJ1-2; 7 bases match TRBD1. CDR1 SGHNT and CDR2 YYREEE come from the germline V gene (reference sequence). With V trimmed by 4 bases and J by 2 bases, 17 bases remained unmatched. The CDR3 runs 18 residues. The chain's CDR3 is CASSEGTAPFHGNYGYTF. The CDR3 bases are TGTGCCAGCAGCGAGGGGACAGCCCCCTTCCATGGCAACTATGGCTACACCTTC.

This chain links TRBV19 with TRBJ1-1; D uncertain. CDR3 length: 14 amino acids. The germline V gene has CDR1 LNHDA and CDR2 SQIVND (reference sequence). Trimming left V 4 bases short and J 4 bases short, with 13 bases between. CDR3 sequence reads: CASSTRHEITEAFF. The CDR3 nucleotides read TGTGCCAGTAGTACCCGACATGAGATCACTGAAGCTTTCTTT.

This chain uses TRBV30 with TRBJ1-1; D is undetermined. Germline values: CDR1 GTSNPN, CDR2 SVGIG (reference sequence). The V and J ends lost 4 bases and 5 bases respectively, with 20 bases between them. CDR3 size: 15 residues. The CDR3 region is CAWTPAGMSGTEAFF. The DNA for the CDR3 is TGTGCCTGGACACCCGCCGGCATGTCGGGAACTGAAGCTTTCTTT. The variable domain in full, with the rest retrieved from reference TRBV30 and TRBJ1-1, is SQTIHQWPATLVQPVGSPLSLECTVEGTSNPNLYWYRQAAGRGLQLLFYSVGIGQISSEVPQNLSASRPQDRQFILSSKKLLLSDSGFYLCAWTPAGMSGTEAFFGQGTRLTVV.

This clone was seen a few times. The V call is TRBV11-3, the J call TRBJ1-5, with 8 bases that match TRBD1. Per the germline V gene, CDR1 is SGHNT and CDR2 is YENEEA. The CDR3 consists of 18 residues. Unmatched junction bases numbered 16, after V lost 5 bases and J lost 4 bases. Here the CDR3 DNA reads TGTGCCAGCAGCCCCAGACAGGGGCTAGTTCAAGCAAATCAGCCCCAGCATTTT. It specifies CASSPRQGLVQANQPQHF.

The gene calls are TRBV28 and TRBJ1-6, with a weak D call TRBD1 (5 bases). Germline CDR1 MDHEN, CDR2 SYDVKM. The germline V and J ends were trimmed by 7 bases and 4 bases, with 14 bases remaining between them. The CDR3 has 15 residues. In nucleotides, the CDR3 is TGTGCCAGCACCCCTCTGGGGGGATATAATTCACCCCTCCACTTT. Amino acids: CASTPLGGYNSPLHF.

In DNA form, the CDR3 reads TGTGCCAGCAGTTGGACAGGGACAAACTATGGCTACACCTTC. Translated, it gives CASSWTGTNYGYTF. This chain uses TRBV27 with TRBJ1-2, with 8 bases matching TRBD1. Germline V gene sequence: CDR1 MNHEY, CDR2 SMNVEV (reference sequence). J gave up 2 bases and V 4 bases, and 3 bases lay outside the gene matches. The CDR3 runs 14 residues.

The chain carries TRBV2 and TRBJ2-7; 8 nucleotides agree with TRBD1. Germline V gene data show CDR1 as SNHLY and CDR2 as FYNNEI. This CDR3 has 15 amino acids. Trimming took 1 base from V and 4 from J; bases not matched to a gene: 6. CDR3 sequence (DNA): TGTGCCAGCAGTGAAGGACAGGGGATTAGTTACGAGCAGTACTTC. Its protein product is CASSEGQGISYEQYF.

CDR3 protein: CASSVSTGVLSGNTIYF. In DNA form, the CDR3 reads TGTGCCAGCAGCGTCTCGACAGGGGTCCTCTCTGGAAACACCATATATTTT. The chain recombines TRBV9 with TRBJ1-3; TRBD1 aligns across 8 bases. From germline, CDR1 is SGDLS and CDR2 YYNGEE. This CDR3 contains 17 residues. V lost 2 bases and J lost 0; bases outside the gene matches: 7.

V and J are TRBV19 and TRBJ2-1; 7 positions match TRBD2. Germline assignment: CDR1 LNHDA and CDR2 SQIVND (reference sequence). The CDR3 is 20 amino acids. The V gene end was trimmed by 6 bases and the J gene end by 0 bases; junction bases not matched to a gene: 20. The DNA of the CDR3 is TGTGCCAGTAGCCCGTTCCCCCCCCGTAGCGGGCGGAGCTCCTACAATGAGCAGTTCTTC. Amino acid sequence: CASSPFPPRSGRSSYNEQFF.

The chain joins TRBV30 to TRBJ1-2; TRBD1 is a possible D gene (5 bases). The CDR3 extends over 11 amino acids. Germline assignment: CDR1 GTSNPN and CDR2 SVGIG (reference sequence). V was pared by 0 bases and J by 8 bases, with 7 bases between. The CDR3 loop reads CAWSVGGGYTF. CDR3 nucleotides: TGTGCCTGGAGTGTGGGGGGAGGCTACACCTTC. The whole variable domain, filled in from reference TRBV30 and TRBJ1-2, reads SQTIHQWPATLVQPVGSPLSLECTVEGTSNPNLYWYRQAAGRGLQLLFYSVGIGQISSEVPQNLSASRPQDRQFILSSKKLLLSDSGFYLCAWSVGGGYTFGSGTRLTVV.

This chain links TRBV2 with TRBJ1-2; 11 positions agree with TRBD1. The CDR3 length is 15 residues. Trimming at V came to 4 bases and at J to 5 bases, leaving 6 bases not matched to a gene. Germline V gives CDR1 SNHLY, CDR2 FYNNEI. CDR3 residues: CASSVDRGQGYGYTF. The CDR3 DNA reads TGTGCCAGCAGTGTGGACAGGGGGCAAGGTTATGGCTACACCTTC.

CDR3 protein: CASSHTGPGNTIYF. The CDR3 DNA follows: TGTGCCAGCAGTCATACAGGGCCTGGAAACACCATATATTTT. The V gene is TRBV7-9, the J gene TRBJ1-3, with a possible D match to TRBD1 (6 bases). Trimming took 6 bases from V and 2 from J, leaving 11 bases between them. Germline-derived CDR1 and CDR2 are SEHNR and FQNEAQ (reference sequence). The CDR3 is 14 residues long.

This chain joins TRBV5-4 and TRBJ2-5, with D tentatively TRBD1 (5 bases). The CDR3 consists of 14 residues. The V and J ends lost 4 bases and 4 bases respectively, with 14 bases between them. Germline lookup yields CDR1 SGHNT and CDR2 YYREEE (reference sequence). The CDR3 loop is CASSPAVTAETQYF. The CDR3 coding sequence is TGTGCCAGCAGCCCCGCCGTGACAGCAGAGACCCAGTACTTC.

This sequence joins TRBV9 and TRBJ1-4; weak D call: TRBD1 (5 bases). Germline CDR1 SGDLS, CDR2 YYNGEE. The germline V and J ends were trimmed by 3 bases and 8 bases, with 20 bases remaining between them. CDR3 length: 16 amino acids. The CDR3 sequence is CASSDRQGGFGEKLFF. The CDR3, as DNA: TGTGCCAGCAGCGACCGCCAGGGAGGGTTTGGAGAAAAACTGTTTTTT.

The rearrangement uses TRBV19 and TRBJ2-5, with no clear D. The CDR3 has 15 amino acids. Germline loops: CDR1 LNHDA, CDR2 SQIVND (reference sequence). V lost 4 bases and J 6 bases, leaving 18 bases between the germline ends. The CDR3 loop is CASSTLDLRGKTQYF. The CDR3 DNA is TGTGCCAGTAGTACCCTCGATCTGAGAGGAAAGACCCAGTACTTC.

The chain recombines TRBV4-2 with TRBJ2-3, with 12 bases that match TRBD2. The germline CDR1 and CDR2 sequences are LGHNA and YNFKEQ. V gave up 2 bases and J gave up 0 bases; unmatched junction bases: 3. CDR3 length equals 17 residues. The CDR3 DNA reads TGTGCCAGCAGCCAACTAGCGGGAGGGGTGAGCACAGATACGCAGTATTTT. Its protein is CASSQLAGGVSTDTQYF.

CDR3 in DNA: TGTGCCAGCAGCTTTCTGGGACAGGGATTCGAGCAGTTCTTC. Encoded protein: CASSFLGQGFEQFF. V is TRBV7-9 and J is TRBJ2-1; 9 nucleotides line up with TRBD1. With V trimmed by 3 bases and J by 10 bases, 7 bases remained unmatched. The CDR3 runs 14 residues. Germline V gene lookup returns CDR1 SEHNR and CDR2 FQNEAQ (reference sequence).

V usage is TRBV6-5 and J usage is TRBJ1-2; tentatively, D is TRBD1 (5 bases). The V gene lost 2 bases and the J gene lost 11 bases, with 15 bases spanning the gap. The CDR3 sequence is 13 residues long. Germline V gene sequence: CDR1 MNHEY, CDR2 SVGAGI. The CDR3, as DNA: TGTGCCAGCAGTTACGGTCAGGGTGGCCCGTACACCTTC. Translated, it gives CASSYGQGGPYTF.

In this sample, this clone turned up a few times. The identical CDR3 is also encoded by other nucleotide sequences in the sample. V and J are TRBV11-2 and TRBJ1-1; weak D call: TRBD1 (6 bases). The germline V gene encodes CDR1 SGHAT and CDR2 FQNNGV. With 5 bases removed from V and 1 base from J, the gap between germline ends came to 8 bases. This CDR3 has 13 amino acids. CDR3 bases: TGTGCCAGCAGCGCGGACAGGAACACTGAAGCTTTCTTT. Protein: CASSADRNTEAFF.

The chain recombines TRBV9 with TRBJ2-1; 7 nucleotides align to TRBD2. Trimming at V came to 3 bases and at J to 3 bases, leaving 12 bases not matched to a gene. CDR1 and CDR2 (germline): SGDLS, YYNGEE. The CDR3 spans 17 residues. CDR3: CASSALPGVAGYNEQFF. CDR3 nucleotide sequence: TGTGCCAGCAGCGCCCTACCGGGGGTAGCGGGCTACAATGAGCAGTTCTTC.

V gene TRBV4-3 combines with J gene TRBJ1-2, with D possibly matching TRBD1 (5 bases). V was shortened by 3 bases and J by 9 bases, with 17 bases between the two germline ends. The germline V gene has CDR1 LGHNA and CDR2 YSLEER. This CDR3 is built from 14 residues. Here the CDR3 reads CASSHSGRGASYTF. In DNA, the CDR3 is TGCGCCAGCAGCCACTCCGGGAGGGGTGCTAGCTACACCTTC.

The CDR3 DNA sequence: TGTGCCAGCAGCCCTGACAGGACGAGGGCTGAAGCTTTCTTT. It specifies CASSPDRTRAEAFF. The chain couples TRBV5-5 to TRBJ1-1, with D tentatively TRBD1 (6 bases). Trimming took 4 bases from V and 6 from J, leaving 16 bases between them. CDR1 is SGHKS and CDR2 is YYEKEE in the germline V gene (reference sequence). CDR3 size: 14 residues.